These 13 T cell receptor beta chains originate from one sample sequenced in a study of CD8 T cells in ankylosing spondylitis. Study-level findings and limits: Several highly homologous variants made up a TCR beta motif, and this motif appeared characteristic of ankylosing spondylitis blood.

TCRdb recomputed calls from the 5' RACE reads with MiXCR, one row per CDR3 protein. In the table there are roughly 370,000 distinct CDR3 sequences, about a fifth of which are singletons. Antigen specificity for these receptors is unknown. The sequenced sample was blood, either unsorted or a sorted T cell fraction (not recorded which). These receptors were taken from a male donor with ankylosing spondylitis.

The chain is built from TRBV20-1 and TRBJ1-1; D is ambiguous. This CDR3 is built from 13 residues. Germline V gives CDR1 DFQATT, CDR2 SNEGSKA (reference sequence). Trimming removed 1 base at V and 0 bases at J, with 6 bases between. The CDR3 sequence: CSARALVNTEAFF. The CDR3, as DNA: TGCAGTGCTAGAGCTTTGGTGAACACTGAAGCTTTCTTT.

The chain joins TRBV11-2 to TRBJ2-7; D is undetermined. This CDR3 comprises 16 residues. V gave up 2 bases and J gave up 1 base, with 15 bases separating them. Germline V CDR1 and CDR2: SGHAT, FQNNGV. This chain's CDR3 is CASSLNPTRLSYEQYF. The CDR3 coding sequence is TGTGCCAGCAGCTTAAACCCTACACGGTTATCCTACGAGCAGTACTTC.

The table lists this clonotype with many counts. The V gene is TRBV14, the J gene TRBJ1-5; 7 nucleotides match TRBD1. The CDR3 totals 13 residues. The V segment lost 5 bases and the J segment 7 bases; nucleotides outside the gene matches: 5. Germline V gene sequence: CDR1 SGHDN, CDR2 FVKESK. This CDR3 reads CASSDRVGQPQHF. The DNA for the CDR3 is TGTGCCAGCAGCGACAGGGTGGGGCAGCCCCAGCATTTT.

This clonotype has only a few counts. The V and J genes are TRBV12-3 or TRBV12-4 and TRBJ1-3; D may be TRBD1 (6 bases). Trimming left V 6 bases short and J 2 bases short, with 26 bases between. The CDR3 runs to 19 residues. CDR3 DNA sequence: TGTGCCAGCAGGAGGCCAGGGGACTTTCGAGGACTGGCTGGAAACACCATATATTTT. Translating it yields CASRRPGDFRGLAGNTIYF.

This clonotype showed up just a few times. V and J are TRBV5-4 and TRBJ1-2; a weak D match, TRBD1 (5 bases). Germline CDR1 is SGHNT and CDR2 is YYREEE (reference sequence). The CDR3 contains 14 residues. The ends were cut back, 3 bases at V and 0 bases at J, with 9 bases in the middle. CDR3: CASSWDGPNYGYTF. The CDR3 DNA is TGTGCCAGCAGCTGGGACGGACCTAACTATGGCTACACCTTC.

The rearrangement joins TRBV11-2 to TRBJ2-3; TRBD2 agrees at 13 bases. The CDR3 runs to 18 residues. Germline V gene sequence: CDR1 SGHAT, CDR2 FQNNGV. Germline trimming cut 4 bases from V and 3 bases from J; bases unmatched to any gene: 10. CDR3 nucleotide sequence: TGTGCCAGCAGCTCCTCTCGACTAGCGGGAGGTCGGACAGATACGCAGTATTTT. This translates into CASSSSRLAGGRTDTQYF.

The chain carries TRBV7-6 and TRBJ1-3; unclear D gene. The V gene lost 0 bases and the J gene lost 3 bases, with 6 bases spanning the gap. Per the germline V gene, CDR1 is SGHVS and CDR2 is FNYEAQ. The CDR3 totals 14 residues. The CDR3 loop is CASSLAGIGNTIYF. CDR3 nucleotide sequence: TGTGCCAGCAGCTTAGCAGGGATTGGAAACACCATATATTTT.

This rearrangement joins TRBV5-1 to TRBJ2-7, with D perhaps given as TRBD1 or TRBD2 (5 bases each). Germline values: CDR1 SGHRS, CDR2 YFSETQ. This CDR3 is 15 amino acids long. V was cut by 1 base and J by 2 bases, with 13 bases left in between. CDR3 sequence: CASSLPGTITYEQYF. CDR3 sequence (DNA): TGCGCCAGCAGCTTGCCGGGGACGATTACCTACGAGCAGTACTTC.

The J gene is TRBJ1-4, the V gene TRBV5-1; tentative D call: TRBD1 (5 bases). Trimming cost V 4 bases and J 0 bases, with 13 bases left between them. The germline gives CDR1 SGHRS, CDR2 YFSETQ. The CDR3 spans 16 residues. The CDR3: CASSEQGGATNEKLFF. CDR3 nucleotide sequence: TGCGCCAGCAGCGAGCAGGGTGGGGCAACTAATGAAAAACTGTTTTTT.

The V gene is TRBV6-1, the J gene TRBJ1-5; D ambiguous. The V end lost 2 bases, the J end lost 6 bases, and 5 bases lay between the germline ends. Per the germline V gene, CDR1 is MNHNS and CDR2 is SASEGT. CDR3 length: 12 amino acids. The CDR3 bases are TGTGCCAGCAGTGAATTGGTTCAGCCCCAGCATTTT. Amino acid sequence: CASSELVQPQHF.

This clonotype appeared a few times. The chain has TRBV4-1 and TRBJ2-2; D remains ambiguous. V was shortened by 3 bases and J by 7 bases, with 12 bases between the two germline ends. CDR1 is MGHRA, CDR2 YSYEKL, per germline. CDR3 length equals 14 residues. CDR3 DNA sequence: TGCGCCAGCAGCCAGGGAAATTCGGTCGGGGAGCTGTTTTTT. It yields the protein CASSQGNSVGELFF.

Only a few counts were recorded for this clonotype. The chain links TRBV12-3 or TRBV12-4 to TRBJ2-7; D is unclear. CDR3 length: 13 residues. The V gene lost 4 bases and the J gene lost 4 bases, with 11 bases spanning the gap. The CDR3 bases are TGTGCCAGCAGTTCATTAGGAGAGTACGAGCAGTACTTC. Its protein is CASSSLGEYEQYF.

This clonotype has only a few counts. The chain employs TRBV3-1 and TRBJ2-5; the match to TRBD2 covers 7 bases. This CDR3 has 15 amino acids. Losses at the gene ends were 3 bases for V and 5 bases for J; bases not matched to a gene: 9. Germline loops: CDR1 LGHDT, CDR2 YNNKEL (reference sequence). The CDR3 region is CASSHRTRIGETQYF. In nucleotides, the CDR3 is TGTGCCAGCAGCCACCGGACTAGAATCGGCGAGACCCAGTACTTC.